This T cell receptor beta chain comes out of a study of blood T cell repertoires in COVID-19. About the research overall: Specimens from acute and convalescent COVID-19 originated in the United States, Italy and Spain.

Participants spanned ages about 18 to 100 years and resided in 20 to 30 US areas. Donors in Cohort 3 who had recovered were those with two negative PCRs, healthcare professional clearance, or resolution of their symptoms. In the study's own analysis: Estimation of nucleated cell counts was performed using reference gene primer amplification. Data came from immunoSEQ multiplex PCR; TCRdb stores just in-frame clones and leaves some out. V and J calls and clone size are those listed in that table; D and trimming were worked out from the DNA. Altogether 150,000 to 200,000 clones are present, approximately 89% being singletons, with the ten largest covering less than 0.85%. Germline CDR1 is ENHRY and CDR2 is SYGVKD. The CDR3 covers 13 residues. The junction had 2 bases not matched to a gene; V was cut back by 4 bases and J by 2 bases.

The sequenced sample consisted of PBMCs or T cells enriched from blood (not recorded which). The sequence came from a woman under 30 who had recovered from COVID-19. The chain joins TRBV10-3 to TRBJ2-7; 7 positions match TRBD1. The chain's CDR3 is CAISGGQAYEQYF. In DNA form, the CDR3 reads TGTGCCATCAGTGGAGGACAGGCCTACGAGCAGTACTTC.